This entry is about one T cell receptor (beta chain). The data stem from a study of blood T cell repertoires in COVID-19. In the study overall: Researchers got acute and convalescent COVID-19 samples from the United States, Italy and Spain. In each case, the material was cDNA or gDNA derived from T cells, B-cell-depleted T cells, or PBMCs.

In the original analysis: Reference gene primer amplification yielded estimated nucleated cell counts. Clones were read by immunoSEQ multiplex PCR, and TCRdb kept only the in-frame ones, dropping some. The DNA gave D and trimming, while V, J and clone size come from that table. This sample has around 50,000 clones, with roughly 77% found just once. This CDR3 contains 13 residues. The germline V gene has CDR1 LGHDT and CDR2 YNNKEL (reference sequence). Trimming cost V 0 bases and J 6 bases; bases outside gene matches: 2. This sequence joins TRBV3-1 (or the pseudogene TRBV3-2) and TRBJ2-7; 7 bases are shared with TRBD2. This sequence originates from a human donor with active or convalescent COVID-19. The donor label of this sample is uncertain. Sequencing used peripheral blood. The CDR3 sequence: CASSQDLAGEQYF. CDR3 sequence (DNA): TGTGCCAGCAGCCAAGATTTAGCGGGCGAGCAGTACTTC.